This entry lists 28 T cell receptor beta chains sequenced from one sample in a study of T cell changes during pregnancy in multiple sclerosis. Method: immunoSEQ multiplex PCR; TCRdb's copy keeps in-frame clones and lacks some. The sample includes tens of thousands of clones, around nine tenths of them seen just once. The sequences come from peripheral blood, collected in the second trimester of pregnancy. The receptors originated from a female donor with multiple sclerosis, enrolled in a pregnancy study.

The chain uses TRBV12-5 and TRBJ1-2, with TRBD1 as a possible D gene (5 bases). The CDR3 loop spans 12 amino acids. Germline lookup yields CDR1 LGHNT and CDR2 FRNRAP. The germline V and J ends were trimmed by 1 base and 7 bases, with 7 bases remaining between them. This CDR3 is CASGLGQGGYTF. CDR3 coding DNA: TGTGCTAGTGGTTTGGGCCAGGGTGGCTACACCTTC. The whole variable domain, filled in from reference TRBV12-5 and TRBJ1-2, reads DARVTQTPRHKVTEMGQEVTMRCQPILGHNTVFWYRQTMMQGLELLAYFRNRAPLDDSGMPKDRFSAEMPDATLATLKIQPSEPRDSAVYFCASGLGQGGYTFGSGTRLTVV.

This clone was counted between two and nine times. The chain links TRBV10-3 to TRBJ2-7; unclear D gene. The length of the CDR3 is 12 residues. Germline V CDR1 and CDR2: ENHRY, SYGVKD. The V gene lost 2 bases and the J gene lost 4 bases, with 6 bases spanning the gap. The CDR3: CAISETDYEQYF. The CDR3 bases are TGTGCCATCAGTGAGACAGATTACGAGCAGTACTTC.

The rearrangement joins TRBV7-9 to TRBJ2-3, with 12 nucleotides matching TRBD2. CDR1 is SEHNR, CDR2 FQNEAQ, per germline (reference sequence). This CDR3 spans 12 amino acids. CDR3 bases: TGTGGGACTAGCGGGGTCACAGATACGCAGTATTTT. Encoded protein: CGTSGVTDTQYF.

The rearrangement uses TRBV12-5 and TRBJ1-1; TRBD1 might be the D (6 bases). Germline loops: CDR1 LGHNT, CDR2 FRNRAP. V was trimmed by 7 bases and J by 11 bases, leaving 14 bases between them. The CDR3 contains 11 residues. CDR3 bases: TGTGCTAGTGCTGACCTAGGGGGTGCTTTCTTT. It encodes CASADLGGAFF.

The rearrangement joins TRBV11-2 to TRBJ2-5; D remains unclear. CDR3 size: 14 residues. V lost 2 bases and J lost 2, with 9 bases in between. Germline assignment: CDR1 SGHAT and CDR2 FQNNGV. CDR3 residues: CASSLISTQETQYF. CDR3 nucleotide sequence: TGTGCCAGCAGCTTAATCTCTACGCAAGAGACCCAGTACTTC.

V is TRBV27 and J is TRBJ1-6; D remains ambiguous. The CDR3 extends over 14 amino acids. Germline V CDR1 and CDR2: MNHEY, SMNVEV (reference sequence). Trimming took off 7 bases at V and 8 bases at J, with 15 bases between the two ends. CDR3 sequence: CASTLDPGDSPLHF. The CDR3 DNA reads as TGTGCCAGCACCCTCGACCCGGGTGATTCACCCCTCCACTTT.

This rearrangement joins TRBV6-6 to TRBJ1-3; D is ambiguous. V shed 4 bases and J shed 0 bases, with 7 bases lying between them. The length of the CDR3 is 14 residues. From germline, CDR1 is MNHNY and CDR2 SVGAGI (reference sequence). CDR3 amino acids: CASSSPLSGNTIYF. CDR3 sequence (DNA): TGTGCCAGCAGTTCCCCTCTCTCTGGAAACACCATATATTTT.

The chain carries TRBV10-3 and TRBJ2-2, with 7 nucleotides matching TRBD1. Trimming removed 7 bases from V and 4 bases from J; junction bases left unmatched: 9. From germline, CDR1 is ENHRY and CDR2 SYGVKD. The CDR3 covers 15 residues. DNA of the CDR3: TGTGCCATCACCAACAGGGGTTCGAGCACCGGGGAGCTGTTTTTT. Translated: CAITNRGSSTGELFF.

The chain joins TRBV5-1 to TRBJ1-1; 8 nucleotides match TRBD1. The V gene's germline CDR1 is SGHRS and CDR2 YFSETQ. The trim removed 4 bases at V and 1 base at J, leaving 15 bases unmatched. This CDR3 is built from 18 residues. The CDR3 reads CASSPKPDRVEPNTEAFF. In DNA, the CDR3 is TGCGCCAGCAGCCCGAAACCGGACAGGGTGGAACCGAACACTGAAGCTTTCTTT. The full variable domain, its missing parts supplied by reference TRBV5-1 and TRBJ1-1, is KAGVTQTPRYLIKTRGQQVTLSCSPISGHRSVSWYQQTPGQGLQFLFEYFSETQRNKGNFPGRFSGRQFSNSRSEMNVSTLELGDSALYLCASSPKPDRVEPNTEAFFGQGTRLTVV.

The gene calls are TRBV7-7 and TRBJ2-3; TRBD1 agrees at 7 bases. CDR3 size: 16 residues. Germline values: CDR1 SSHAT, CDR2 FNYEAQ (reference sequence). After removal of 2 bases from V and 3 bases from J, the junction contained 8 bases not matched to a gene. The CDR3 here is CASSLWRQGVTDTQYF. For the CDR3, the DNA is TGTGCCAGCAGCTTATGGAGACAGGGAGTGACAGATACGCAGTATTTT.

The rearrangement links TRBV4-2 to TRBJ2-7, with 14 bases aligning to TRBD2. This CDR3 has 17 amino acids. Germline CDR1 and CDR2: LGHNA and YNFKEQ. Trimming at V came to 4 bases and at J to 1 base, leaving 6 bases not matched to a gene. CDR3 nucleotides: TGTGCCAGCAGCCCTGGGACTAGCGGGAGACCGTCCTACGAGCAGTACTTC. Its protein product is CASSPGTSGRPSYEQYF.

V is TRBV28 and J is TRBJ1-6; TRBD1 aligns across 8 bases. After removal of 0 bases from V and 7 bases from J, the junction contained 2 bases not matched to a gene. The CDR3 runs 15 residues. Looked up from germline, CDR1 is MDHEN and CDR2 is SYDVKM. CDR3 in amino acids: CASSLWGQENSPLHF. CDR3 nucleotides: TGTGCCAGCAGTTTATGGGGACAGGAGAATTCACCCCTCCACTTT.

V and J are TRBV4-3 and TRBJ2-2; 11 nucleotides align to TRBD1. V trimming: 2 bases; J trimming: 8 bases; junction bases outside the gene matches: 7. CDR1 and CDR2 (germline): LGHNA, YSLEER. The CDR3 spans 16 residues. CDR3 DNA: TGCGCCAGCAGCCAACGGACAGGGGGCGCATCTGGGGAGCTGTTTTTT. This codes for CASSQRTGGASGELFF.

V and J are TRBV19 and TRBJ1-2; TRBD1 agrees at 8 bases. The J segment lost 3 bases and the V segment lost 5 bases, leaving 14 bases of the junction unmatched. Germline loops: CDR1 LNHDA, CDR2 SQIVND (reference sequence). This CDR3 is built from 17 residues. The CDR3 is CASSPWTGSGYDYGYTF. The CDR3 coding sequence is TGTGCCAGTAGTCCGTGGACAGGGAGCGGATACGACTATGGCTACACCTTC.

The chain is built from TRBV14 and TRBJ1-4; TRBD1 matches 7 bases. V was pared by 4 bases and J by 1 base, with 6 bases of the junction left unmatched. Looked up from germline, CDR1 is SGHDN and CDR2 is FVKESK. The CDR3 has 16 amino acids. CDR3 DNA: TGTGCCAGCAGCCCTATTAACAGGGGAACTAATGAAAAACTGTTTTTT. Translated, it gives CASSPINRGTNEKLFF.

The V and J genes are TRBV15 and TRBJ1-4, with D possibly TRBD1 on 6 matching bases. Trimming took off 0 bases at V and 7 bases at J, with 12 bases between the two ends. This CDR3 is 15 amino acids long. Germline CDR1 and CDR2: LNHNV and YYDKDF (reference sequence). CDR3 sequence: CATSRDRGGGEKLFF. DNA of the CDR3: TGTGCCACCAGCAGAGATAGGGGGGGCGGTGAAAAACTGTTTTTT.

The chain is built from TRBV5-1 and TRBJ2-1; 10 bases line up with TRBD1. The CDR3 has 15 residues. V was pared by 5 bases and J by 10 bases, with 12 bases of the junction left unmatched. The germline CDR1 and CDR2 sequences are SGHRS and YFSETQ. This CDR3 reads CASSQGTGASREQFF. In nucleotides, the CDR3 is TGCGCCAGCAGTCAGGGGACAGGGGCCTCTCGGGAGCAGTTCTTC.

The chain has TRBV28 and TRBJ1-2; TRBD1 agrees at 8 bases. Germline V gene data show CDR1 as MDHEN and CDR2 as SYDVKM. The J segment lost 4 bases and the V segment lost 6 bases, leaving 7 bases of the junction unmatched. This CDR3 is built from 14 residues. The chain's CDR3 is CASSEDRAAYGYTF. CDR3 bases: TGTGCCAGCAGCGAGGACAGGGCCGCCTATGGCTACACCTTC.

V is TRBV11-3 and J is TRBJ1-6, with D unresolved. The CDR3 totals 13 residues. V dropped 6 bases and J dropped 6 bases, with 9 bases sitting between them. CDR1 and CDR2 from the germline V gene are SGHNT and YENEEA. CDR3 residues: CASRDRSNSPLHF. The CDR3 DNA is TGTGCCAGCAGGGATCGGAGTAATTCACCCCTCCACTTT.

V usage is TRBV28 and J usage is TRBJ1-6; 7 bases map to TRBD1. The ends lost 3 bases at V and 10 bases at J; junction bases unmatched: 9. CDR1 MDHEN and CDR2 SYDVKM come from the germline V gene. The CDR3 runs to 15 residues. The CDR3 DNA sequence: TGTGCCAGCAGTTTCCTCAGGGGGAGTGGATCACCCCTCCACTTT. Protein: CASSFLRGSGSPLHF.

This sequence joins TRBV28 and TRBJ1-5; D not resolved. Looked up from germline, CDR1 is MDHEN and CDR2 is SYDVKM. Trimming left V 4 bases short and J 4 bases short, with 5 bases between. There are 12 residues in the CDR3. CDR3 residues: CASSYTNQPQHF. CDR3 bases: TGTGCCAGCAGTTACACAAATCAGCCCCAGCATTTT. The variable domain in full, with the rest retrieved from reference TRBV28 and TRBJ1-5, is DVKVTQSSRYLVKRTGEKVFLECVQDMDHENMFWYRQDPGLGLRLIYFSYDVKMKEKGDIPEGYSVSREKKERFSLILESASTNQTSMYLCASSYTNQPQHFGDGTRLSIL.

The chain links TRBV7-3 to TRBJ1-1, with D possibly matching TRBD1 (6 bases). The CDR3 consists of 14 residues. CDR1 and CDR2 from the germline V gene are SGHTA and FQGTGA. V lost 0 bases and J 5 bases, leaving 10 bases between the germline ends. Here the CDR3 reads CASSLTGGTTEAFF. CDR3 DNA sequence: TGTGCCAGCAGCTTAACTGGGGGCACAACTGAAGCTTTCTTT. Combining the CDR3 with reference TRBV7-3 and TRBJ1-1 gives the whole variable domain GAGVSQTPSNKVTEKGKYVELRCDPISGHTALYWYRQSLGQGPEFLIYFQGTGAADDSGLPNDRFFAVRPEGSVSTLKIQRTERGDSAVYLCASSLTGGTTEAFFGQGTRLTVV.

CDR3 region: CASSPRLADSDTQYF. Here the CDR3 DNA reads TGTGCCAGCAGCCCGAGACTAGCCGATTCAGATACGCAGTATTTT. The rearrangement links TRBV4-2 to TRBJ2-3, with 7 bases that match TRBD2. Germline CDR1 LGHNA, CDR2 YNFKEQ. The CDR3 runs to 15 residues. J gave up 4 bases and V 4 bases, and 8 bases lay outside the gene matches.

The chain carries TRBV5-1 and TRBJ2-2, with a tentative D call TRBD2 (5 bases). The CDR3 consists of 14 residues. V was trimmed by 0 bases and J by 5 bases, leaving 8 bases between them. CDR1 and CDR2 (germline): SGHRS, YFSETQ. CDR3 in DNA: TGCGCCAGCAGCTTGGTTCTAGCTACCGGGGAGCTGTTTTTT. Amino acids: CASSLVLATGELFF.

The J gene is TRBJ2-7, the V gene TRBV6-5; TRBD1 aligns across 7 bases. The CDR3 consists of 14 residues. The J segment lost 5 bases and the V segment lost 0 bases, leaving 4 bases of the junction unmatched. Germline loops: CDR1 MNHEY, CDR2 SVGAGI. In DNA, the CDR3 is TGTGCCAGCAGTTACTCAAGGGGGCTCGACGAGCAGTACTTC. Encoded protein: CASSYSRGLDEQYF.

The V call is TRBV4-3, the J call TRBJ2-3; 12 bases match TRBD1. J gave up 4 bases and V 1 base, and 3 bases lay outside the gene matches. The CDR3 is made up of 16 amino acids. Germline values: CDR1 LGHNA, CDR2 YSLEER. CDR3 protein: CASSQGDRGRSDTQYF. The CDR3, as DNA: TGCGCCAGCAGCCAAGGGGACAGGGGGCGATCAGATACGCAGTATTTT.

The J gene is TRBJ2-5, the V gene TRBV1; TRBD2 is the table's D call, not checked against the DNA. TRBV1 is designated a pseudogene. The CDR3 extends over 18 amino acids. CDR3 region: CTSSQNPPSGGAQETQYF. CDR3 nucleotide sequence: TGCACCAGCAGCCAAAACCCACCCAGCGGGGGCGCGCAGGAGACCCAGTACTTC.

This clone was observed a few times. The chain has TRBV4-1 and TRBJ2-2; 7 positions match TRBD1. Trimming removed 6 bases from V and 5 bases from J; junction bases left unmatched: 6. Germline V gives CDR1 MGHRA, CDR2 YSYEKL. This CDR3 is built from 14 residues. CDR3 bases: TGCGCCAGCAGTCACAGGGGAAGGACCGGGGAGCTGTTTTTT. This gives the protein CASSHRGRTGELFF.